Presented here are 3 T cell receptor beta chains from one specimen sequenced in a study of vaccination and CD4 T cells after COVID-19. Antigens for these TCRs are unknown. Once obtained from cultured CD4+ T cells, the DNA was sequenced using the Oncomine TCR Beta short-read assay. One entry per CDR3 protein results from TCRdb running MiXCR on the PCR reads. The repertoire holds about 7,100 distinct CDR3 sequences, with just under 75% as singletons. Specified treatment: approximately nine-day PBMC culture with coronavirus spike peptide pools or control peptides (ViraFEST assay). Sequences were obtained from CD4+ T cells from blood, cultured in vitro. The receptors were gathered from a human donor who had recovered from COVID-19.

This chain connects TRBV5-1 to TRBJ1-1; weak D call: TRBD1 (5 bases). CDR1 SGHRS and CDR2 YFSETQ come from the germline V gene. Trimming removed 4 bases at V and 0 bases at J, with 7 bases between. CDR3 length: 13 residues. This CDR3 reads CASSPGVNTEAFF. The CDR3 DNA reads TGCGCCAGCAGCCCGGGGGTGAACACTGAAGCTTTCTTT.

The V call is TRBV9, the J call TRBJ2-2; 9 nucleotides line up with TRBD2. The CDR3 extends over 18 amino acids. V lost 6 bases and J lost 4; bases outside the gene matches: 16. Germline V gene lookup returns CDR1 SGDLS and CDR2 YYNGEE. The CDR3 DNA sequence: TGTGCCAGCACCCGGGCGCGGCGGGAGGGCCCGGGCACCGGGGAGCTGTTTTTT. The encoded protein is CASTRARREGPGTGELFF.

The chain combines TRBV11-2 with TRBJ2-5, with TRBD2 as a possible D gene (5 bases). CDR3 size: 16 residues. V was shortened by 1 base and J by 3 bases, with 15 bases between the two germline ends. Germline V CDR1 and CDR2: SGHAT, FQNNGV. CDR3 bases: TGTGCCAGCAGCTTAGGTATGAGGGCAGGAAAAGAGACCCAGTACTTC. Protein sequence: CASSLGMRAGKETQYF.